This T cell receptor (beta chain) came from a study of shared clonotypes between healthy human individuals. For the study at large: Those who served as donors were a couple of women and three men between the ages of 18 and 49.

Everyone who donated was a Caucasian adult who lived in Nashville, Tennessee. For sorted subsets, roughly 200 ng DNA per replicate equaled about 30,000 T cell genomes. Assay: immunoSEQ multiplex PCR; the TCRdb copy retains only in-frame clones and omits some. This sample has about 1.5 million clones, with under 99% found just once. The germline V gene has CDR1 KGHSH and CDR2 LQKENI. The CDR3 has 15 residues. Losses at the gene ends were 4 bases for V and 2 bases for J; bases not matched to a gene: 4. Sequenced sample: naive CD4+ T cells sorted from blood. Subset meaning: CD45RA+ positively selected. The clonotype was recovered from a man aged 25 to 40 in good health. The chain recombines TRBV18 with TRBJ2-2; 7 bases are shared with TRBD1. The CDR3 nucleotides read TGTGCCAGCTCACAACAGGGGATAAACACCGGGGAGCTGTTTTTT. This codes for CASSQQGINTGELFF.